This TCR beta chain comes out of a study of response to subunit inactivated influenza vaccine. The CDR3 extends over 14 amino acids. The germline V gene has CDR1 SGHTA and CDR2 FQGNSA. The V and J ends lost 4 bases and 6 bases, in that order; junction bases with no gene match: 3. Findings and limits, study-wide: Few additional T cells are recruited per seasonal influenza vaccination, authors suggested.

This clonotype showed up just a few times. Its antigen remains unknown. MiXCR, applied by TCRdb to the RT-PCR reads, yields one record per CDR3 protein. The table lists hundreds of thousands of distinct CDR3 sequences, 15% to 20% of them singletons, with about 3% in the top ten. The source was CD4+ T cells sorted from PBMCs, collected 23 months after vaccination. The sequence came from a man between 50 and 70 years old who received an inactivated influenza vaccine. This chain joins TRBV7-2 and TRBJ2-7; 13 bases are a match to TRBD2. The CDR3 reads CASSSTSGRFEQYF. The CDR3 nucleotides read TGTGCCAGCAGCTCGACTAGCGGGAGGTTCGAGCAGTACTTC.